These 22 T cell receptor beta chains came from one sample sequenced in a study of T cell responses to AZD1222 COVID-19 vaccine. Sequenced by immunoSEQ multiplex PCR; TCRdb stores in-frame clones only, minus some. The table includes 120,000 to 150,000 clones, roughly 90% detected once. Here the sequenced sample was peripheral blood, taken 28 days after the second AZD1222 dose. These receptors were taken from an adult who received the AZD1222 COVID-19 vaccine.

This clone was recorded only once. This CDR3 is CAWSNPRGQYF. The CDR3 nucleotides read TGTGCCTGGAGTAATCCTCGAGGGCAGTATTTT. V and J are TRBV30 and TRBJ2-3; D is uncertain. This CDR3 spans 11 amino acids. V lost 2 bases, J lost 11 bases, and 11 bases lay in between. Germline V gene lookup returns CDR1 GTSNPN and CDR2 SVGIG (reference sequence).

This chain links TRBV18 with TRBJ2-1, with D tentatively TRBD2 (5 bases). With 3 bases removed from V and 4 bases from J, the gap between germline ends came to 10 bases. In germline, CDR1 is KGHSH, CDR2 LQKENI. The CDR3 runs 14 residues. CDR3 DNA: TGTGCCAGCTCACCGGAGGTGGGTTACAATGAGCAGTTCTTC. Translated: CASSPEVGYNEQFF.

The chain recombines TRBV4-3 with TRBJ2-1; D is perhaps TRBD2 (6 bases). This CDR3 has 15 amino acids. V lost 4 bases and J lost 6, with 16 bases in between. Germline V CDR1 and CDR2: LGHNA, YSLEER. The CDR3 region is CASSLNNLAFNEQFF. CDR3 DNA: TGCGCCAGCAGCCTTAACAATCTAGCGTTCAATGAGCAGTTCTTC.

The V and J genes are TRBV3-1 (or the pseudogene TRBV3-2) and TRBJ2-1; D possibly matches TRBD1 or TRBD2 (5 bases each). Germline CDR1 reads LGHDT; CDR2 reads YNNKEL (reference sequence). This CDR3 spans 16 amino acids. V was pared by 1 base and J by 5 bases, with 15 bases between. CDR3 DNA: TGTGCCAGCAGCCAAGTCTCCGGGACCCCCGACAATGAGCAGTTCTTC. Amino acids: CASSQVSGTPDNEQFF.

The V and J genes are TRBV12-5 and TRBJ2-1; 10 positions agree with TRBD1. The junction had 6 bases not matched to a gene; V was cut back by 6 bases and J by 4 bases. The length of the CDR3 is 15 residues. Germline V gives CDR1 LGHNT, CDR2 FRNRAP. Here the CDR3 DNA reads TGTGCTAGTGGGGGCGGACAGGGGGTTTACAATGAGCAGTTCTTC. Translated, it gives CASGGGQGVYNEQFF.

The J gene is TRBJ2-7, the V gene TRBV6-5, with D perhaps being TRBD1 or TRBD2 (6 bases each). V was pared by 8 bases and J by 2 bases, with 19 bases between. This CDR3 is 15 amino acids long. Per the germline V gene, CDR1 is MNHEY and CDR2 is SVGAGI. CDR3 residues: CASAQGPAGPYEQYF. The CDR3 nucleotides are TGTGCCAGCGCCCAGGGGCCAGCGGGCCCCTACGAGCAGTACTTC.

This chain uses TRBV27 with TRBJ2-1; 8 bases line up with TRBD2. The germline gives CDR1 MNHEY, CDR2 SMNVEV (reference sequence). Unmatched junction bases numbered 5, after V lost 2 bases and J lost 5 bases. The CDR3 spans 15 residues. The CDR3: CASSLSGSPNNEQFF. Written as DNA, the CDR3 is TGTGCCAGCAGTTTAAGCGGGAGTCCAAACAATGAGCAGTTCTTC.

The J gene is TRBJ2-7, the V gene TRBV5-1; no clear D. From germline, CDR1 is SGHRS and CDR2 YFSETQ. The CDR3 runs 14 residues. Trimming took off 4 bases at V and 2 bases at J, with 13 bases between the two ends. The DNA for the CDR3 is TGCGCCAGCAGCGTTCAGACTGGGACCTACGAGCAGTACTTC. Amino acids: CASSVQTGTYEQYF.

The gene calls are TRBV11-3 and TRBJ2-3, with 8 positions matching TRBD1. The CDR3 runs 15 residues. CDR1 and CDR2 (germline): SGHNT, YENEEA. Trimming removed 5 bases from V and 0 bases from J; junction bases left unmatched: 4. The DNA for the CDR3 is TGTGCCAGCAGCCCTCGGACAGGGAGCACAGATACGCAGTATTTT. This codes for CASSPRTGSTDTQYF.

The chain joins TRBV3-1 (or the pseudogene TRBV3-2) to TRBJ1-3, with TRBD1 identical over 7 bases. V lost 2 bases to trimming and J lost 2 bases; unmatched junction nucleotides: 3. The germline V gene encodes CDR1 LGHDT and CDR2 YNNKEL (reference sequence). The CDR3 length is 15 residues. The CDR3 bases are TGTGCCAGCAGCCAACGAGACAGGGCTGGAAACACCATATATTTT. Protein product: CASSQRDRAGNTIYF.

CDR3 in amino acids: CATSDLGTGLNEQFF. CDR3 bases: TGTGCCACCAGTGATTTGGGGACAGGGTTGAATGAGCAGTTCTTC. The chain combines TRBV24-1 with TRBJ2-1; 9 bases are shared with TRBD1. The length of the CDR3 is 15 residues. The ends lost 0 bases at V and 7 bases at J; junction bases unmatched: 3. Germline CDR1 and CDR2: KGHDR and SFDVKD.

V is TRBV7-8 and J is TRBJ1-5; D unclear. V gave up 1 base and J gave up 2 bases, with 6 bases separating them. Germline assignment: CDR1 SGHVS and CDR2 FQNEAQ. The CDR3 length is 14 residues. The chain's CDR3 is CASSLVDGNQPQHF. The CDR3 DNA is TGTGCCAGCAGCTTAGTGGACGGCAATCAGCCCCAGCATTTT.

The gene calls are TRBV5-5 and TRBJ1-2; D is unresolved. Germline V CDR1 and CDR2: SGHKS, YYEKEE (reference sequence). The CDR3 loop spans 15 amino acids. The V gene lost 0 bases and the J gene lost 1 base, with 10 bases spanning the gap. The CDR3 region is CASSLGSAVNYGYTF. The DNA of the CDR3 is TGTGCCAGCAGCTTGGGGTCAGCTGTTAACTATGGCTACACCTTC.

The chain uses TRBV6-5 and TRBJ1-1; no firm D call. Trimming cost V 3 bases and J 1 base, with 12 bases left between them. The CDR3 is 15 amino acids. Germline V lookup: CDR1 MNHEY, CDR2 SVGAGI. This chain's CDR3 is CASSYYGSRNTEAFF. The CDR3 region has the DNA TGTGCCAGCAGTTATTACGGCAGCCGGAACACTGAAGCTTTCTTT.

The chain joins TRBV28 to TRBJ2-2; no reliable D call. The V end was cut by 7 bases, the J end by 1 base, with 10 bases between. CDR1 is MDHEN and CDR2 is SYDVKM in the germline V gene. The length of the CDR3 is 14 residues. CDR3 nucleotide sequence: TGTGCCAGCATGCTTTCAGGGAACACCGGGGAGCTGTTTTTT. The encoded protein is CASMLSGNTGELFF.

This clone was detected only once. The rearrangement uses TRBV5-4 and TRBJ2-1; a possible D gene is TRBD2 (6 bases). V was clipped by 10 bases and J by 0 bases, with 14 bases between them. Per the germline V gene, CDR1 is SGHNT and CDR2 is YYREEE (reference sequence). There are 14 residues in the CDR3. The chain's CDR3 is CAAGAGSSYNEQFF. As DNA, the CDR3 is TGTGCCGCGGGCGCGGGGAGCTCCTACAATGAGCAGTTCTTC.

The chain couples TRBV6-6 to TRBJ1-2; D is perhaps TRBD1 (5 bases). This CDR3 region has 16 residues. Germline V gene data show CDR1 as MNHNY and CDR2 as SVGAGI (reference sequence). V lost 8 bases to trimming and J lost 2 bases, with 21 bases between them. The CDR3 here is CASRRTQGRGNYGYTF. The CDR3 nucleotides read TGTGCCAGCCGTCGAACTCAGGGTAGGGGAAACTATGGCTACACCTTC.

J is TRBJ2-2 and V is TRBV7-2, with D possibly being TRBD1 (5 bases). From germline, CDR1 is SGHTA and CDR2 FQGNSA. Trimming cost V 1 base and J 0 bases, with 6 bases left between them. The CDR3 is 15 amino acids. CDR3 residues: CASSLGGANTGELFF. CDR3 bases: TGTGCCAGCAGCTTAGGGGGCGCGAACACCGGGGAGCTGTTTTTT.

The count of this clone is one. The rearrangement uses TRBV30 and TRBJ2-1; D is unresolved. The CDR3 is 13 residues long. Germline V CDR1 and CDR2: GTSNPN, SVGIG (reference sequence). The V end lost 0 bases, the J end lost 8 bases, and 11 bases lay between the germline ends. The CDR3 bases are TGTGCCTGGAGTGTTGAAGGGATCCATGAGCAGTTCTTC. It encodes CAWSVEGIHEQFF.

The chain employs TRBV30 and TRBJ1-1; D might be TRBD1 (6 bases). This CDR3 has 13 residues. The germline CDR1 and CDR2 sequences are GTSNPN and SVGIG (reference sequence). Deletions cut 4 bases from V and 0 bases from J, with 9 bases between. Here the CDR3 DNA reads TGTGCCTGGACTCAGGGGATGAACACTGAAGCTTTCTTT. This gives the protein CAWTQGMNTEAFF.

The J gene is TRBJ1-3, the V gene TRBV5-4; 9 bases are a match to TRBD1. The CDR3 spans 16 residues. V was pared by 4 bases and J by 4 bases, with 9 bases of the junction left unmatched. Germline assignment: CDR1 SGHNT and CDR2 YYREEE (reference sequence). CDR3 coding DNA: TGTGCCAGCAGCGATTACAGGGGGCCGATCGGAAACACCATATATTTT. As protein: CASSDYRGPIGNTIYF.

The V gene is TRBV10-3, the J gene TRBJ1-2, with 8 bases identical to TRBD1. Unmatched junction bases numbered 5, after V lost 3 bases and J lost 5 bases. The CDR3 covers 14 residues. Germline V gene sequence: CDR1 ENHRY, CDR2 SYGVKD. The CDR3 nucleotides read TGTGCCATCAGTGAAGACCGACAGGGGTATGGCTACACCTTC. It encodes CAISEDRQGYGYTF.